Below, 4 T cell receptor beta chains from the same sample are listed, as sequenced in a study of metastatic and nonmetastatic thyroid tumors. TCRdb reprocessed the PCR reads using MiXCR. This sample has 19,000 or so clones; over 25% occur once, and the top ten carry 11% to 15%. No patient had received any treatment before thyroid surgery. Sequenced input: tumor tissue. Every receptor here comes from a male donor with papillary thyroid cancer or a benign thyroid nodule (not recorded which). Some clones in this sample may be carry-over from other donors' samples.

This clone was observed a handful of times. V gene TRBV28 combines with J gene TRBJ2-2, with D maybe TRBD2 (7 bases). V gave up 2 bases and J gave up 0 bases, with 13 bases separating them. CDR1 is MDHEN and CDR2 is SYDVKM in the germline V gene. The CDR3 is 17 amino acids. CDR3 region: CASSLGGLAANTGELFF. The CDR3 bases are TGTGCCAGCAGTTTAGGGGGCCTAGCGGCGAACACCGGGGAGCTGTTTTTT.

This chain links TRBV6-5 with TRBJ1-6; no reliable D call. The V end lost 2 bases, the J end lost 4 bases, and 18 bases lay between the germline ends. From germline, CDR1 is MNHEY and CDR2 SVGAGI. The CDR3 is made up of 18 amino acids. CDR3 bases: TGTGCCAGCAGTTACGGATCGGGAGCCGTCGGATATAATTCACCCCTCCACTTT. Translation: CASSYGSGAVGYNSPLHF.

Comments on this clone: One end of the junction varies from germline; a read error may be responsible. V and J are TRBV11-2 and TRBJ1-6, with D unclear. In germline, CDR1 is SGHAT, CDR2 FQNNGV. This CDR3 is 13 amino acids long. In DNA, the CDR3 is TGTGCCAACAGCTTGCGACCGCTATCACCCCTCCACTTT. This translates into CANSLRPLSPLHF.

This clone has a handful of counts. The CDR3 loop is CASSPGQGTDTQYF. Written as DNA, the CDR3 is TGCGCCAGCAGCCCGGGACAGGGGACAGATACGCAGTATTTT. The rearrangement uses TRBV5-1 and TRBJ2-3; 10 nucleotides agree with TRBD1. This CDR3 contains 14 residues. The trim removed 4 bases at V and 3 bases at J, leaving 2 bases unmatched. In germline, CDR1 is SGHRS, CDR2 YFSETQ.